The present T cell receptor beta chain was sequenced within a study of blood T cell repertoires in COVID-19. This CDR3 is built from 15 residues. CDR1 and CDR2 (germline): MNHEY, SVGAGI. The J segment lost 3 bases and the V segment lost 10 bases, leaving 7 bases of the junction unmatched. In the authors' methods: Estimated nucleated cell counts came from reference gene primer amplification. TCRdb's table, derived via immunoSEQ multiplex PCR, lists solely in-frame clones and lacks some. The V and J calls and clone size are taken from that table; D and trimming were inferred from the DNA. The data show over 150,000 clones, roughly 88% seen once.

Sample: peripheral blood. The receptor was isolated from a human donor in a cohort sampled during active COVID-19. V is TRBV6-5 and J is TRBJ2-1, with TRBD2 identical over 12 bases. The DNA for the CDR3 is TGTGCCACTAACAGGGGACTAGCGGGCTACAATGAGCAGTTCTTC. Protein product: CATNRGLAGYNEQFF.